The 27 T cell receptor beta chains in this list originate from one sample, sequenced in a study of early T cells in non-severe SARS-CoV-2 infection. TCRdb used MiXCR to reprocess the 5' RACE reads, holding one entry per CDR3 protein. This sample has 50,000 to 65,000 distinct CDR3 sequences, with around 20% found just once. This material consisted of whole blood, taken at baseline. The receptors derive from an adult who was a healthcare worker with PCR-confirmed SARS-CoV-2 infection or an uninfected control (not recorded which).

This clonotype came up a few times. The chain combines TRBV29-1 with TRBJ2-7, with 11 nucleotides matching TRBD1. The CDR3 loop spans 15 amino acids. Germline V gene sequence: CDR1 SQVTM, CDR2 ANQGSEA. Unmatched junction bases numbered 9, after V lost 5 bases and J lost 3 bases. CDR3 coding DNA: TGCAGCGTTCCCCTCTTAGGGACAGGGGGCTACGAGCAGTACTTC. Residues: CSVPLLGTGGYEQYF.

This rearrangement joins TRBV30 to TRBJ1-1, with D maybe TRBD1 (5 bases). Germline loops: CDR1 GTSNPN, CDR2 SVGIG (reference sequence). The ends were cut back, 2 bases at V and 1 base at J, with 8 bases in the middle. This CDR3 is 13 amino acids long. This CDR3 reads CAWSPDTNTEAFF. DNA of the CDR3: TGTGCCTGGAGTCCGGACACGAACACTGAAGCTTTCTTT.

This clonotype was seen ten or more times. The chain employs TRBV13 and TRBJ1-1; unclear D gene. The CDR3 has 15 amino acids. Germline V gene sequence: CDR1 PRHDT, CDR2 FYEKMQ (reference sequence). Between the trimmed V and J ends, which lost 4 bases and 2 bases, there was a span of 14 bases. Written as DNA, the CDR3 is TGTGCCAGCAGCTCCCGCACCGTGGTAAACACTGAAGCTTTCTTT. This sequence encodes CASSSRTVVNTEAFF.

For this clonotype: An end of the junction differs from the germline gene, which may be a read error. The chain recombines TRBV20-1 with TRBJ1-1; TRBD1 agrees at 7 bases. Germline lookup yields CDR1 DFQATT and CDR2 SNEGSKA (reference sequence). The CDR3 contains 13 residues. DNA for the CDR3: TGCAGTGCGAGAGACAGGGTGTTTACTGAAGCTTTCTTT. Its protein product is CSARDRVFTEAFF.

The CDR3 spells CSVKVSGANVLTF. CDR3 DNA sequence: TGCAGCGTAAAGGTTTCTGGGGCCAACGTCCTGACTTTC. This chain links TRBV29-1 with TRBJ2-6; no firm D call. Germline CDR1 is SQVTM and CDR2 is ANQGSEA. The CDR3 spans 13 residues. V gave up 6 bases and J gave up 1 base, with 7 bases separating them.

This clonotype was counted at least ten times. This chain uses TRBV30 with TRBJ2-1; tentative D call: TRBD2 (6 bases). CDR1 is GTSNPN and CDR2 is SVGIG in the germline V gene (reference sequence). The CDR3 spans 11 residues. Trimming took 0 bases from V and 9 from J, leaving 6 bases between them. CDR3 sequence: CAWSVAGEQFF. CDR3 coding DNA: TGTGCCTGGAGTGTAGCGGGTGAGCAGTTCTTC.

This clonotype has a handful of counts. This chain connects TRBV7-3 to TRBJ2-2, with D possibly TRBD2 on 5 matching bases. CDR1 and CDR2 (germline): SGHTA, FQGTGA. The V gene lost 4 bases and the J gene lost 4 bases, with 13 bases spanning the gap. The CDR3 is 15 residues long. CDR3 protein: CASSSFSGSTGELFF. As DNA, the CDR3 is TGTGCCAGCAGCTCCTTTAGTGGGAGCACCGGGGAGCTGTTTTTT.

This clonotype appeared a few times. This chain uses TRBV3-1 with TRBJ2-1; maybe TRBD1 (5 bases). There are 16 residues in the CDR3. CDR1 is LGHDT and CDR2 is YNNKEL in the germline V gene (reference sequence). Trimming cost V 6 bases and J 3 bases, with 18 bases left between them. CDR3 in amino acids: CASSTPRVGFYNEQFF. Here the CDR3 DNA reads TGTGCCAGCAGTACTCCCAGGGTTGGATTCTACAATGAGCAGTTCTTC.

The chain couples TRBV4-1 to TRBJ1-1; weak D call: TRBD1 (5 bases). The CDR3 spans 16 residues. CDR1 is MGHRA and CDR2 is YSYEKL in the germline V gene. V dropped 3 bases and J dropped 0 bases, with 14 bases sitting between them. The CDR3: CASSHGTFLMNTEAFF. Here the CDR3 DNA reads TGCGCCAGCAGCCACGGGACTTTCTTAATGAACACTGAAGCTTTCTTT.

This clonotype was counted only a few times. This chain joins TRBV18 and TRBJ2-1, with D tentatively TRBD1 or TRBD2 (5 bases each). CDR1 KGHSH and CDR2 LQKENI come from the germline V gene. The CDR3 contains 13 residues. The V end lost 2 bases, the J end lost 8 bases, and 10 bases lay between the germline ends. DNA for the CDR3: TGTGCCAGCTCACCAATTCTGGGGGATGAGCAGTTCTTC. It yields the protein CASSPILGDEQFF.

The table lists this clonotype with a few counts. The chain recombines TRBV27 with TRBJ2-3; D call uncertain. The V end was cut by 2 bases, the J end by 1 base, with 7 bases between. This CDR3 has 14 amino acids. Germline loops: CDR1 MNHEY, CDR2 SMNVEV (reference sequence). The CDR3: CASSLMLGTDTQYF. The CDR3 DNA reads TGTGCCAGCAGTTTAATGCTAGGCACAGATACGCAGTATTTT.

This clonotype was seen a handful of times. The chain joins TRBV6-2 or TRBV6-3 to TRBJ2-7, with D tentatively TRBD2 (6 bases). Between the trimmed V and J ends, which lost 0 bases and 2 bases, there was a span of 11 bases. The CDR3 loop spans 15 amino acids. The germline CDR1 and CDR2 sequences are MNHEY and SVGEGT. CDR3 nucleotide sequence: TGTGCCAGCAGTTACTCGATTAGCGGAACCTACGAGCAGTACTTC. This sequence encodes CASSYSISGTYEQYF.

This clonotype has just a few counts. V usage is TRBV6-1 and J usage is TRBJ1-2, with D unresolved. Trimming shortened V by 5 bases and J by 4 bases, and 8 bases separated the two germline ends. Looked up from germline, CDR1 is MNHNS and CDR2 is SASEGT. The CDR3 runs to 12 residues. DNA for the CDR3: TGTGCCAGCAGTCCCGACACCTATGGCTACACCTTC. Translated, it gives CASSPDTYGYTF.

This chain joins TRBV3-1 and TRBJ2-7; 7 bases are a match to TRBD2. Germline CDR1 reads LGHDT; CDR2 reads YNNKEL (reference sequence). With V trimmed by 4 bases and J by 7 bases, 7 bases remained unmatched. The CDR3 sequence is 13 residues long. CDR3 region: CASSPDRAGEQYF. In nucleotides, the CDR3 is TGTGCCAGCAGCCCTGACAGAGCGGGGGAGCAGTACTTC.

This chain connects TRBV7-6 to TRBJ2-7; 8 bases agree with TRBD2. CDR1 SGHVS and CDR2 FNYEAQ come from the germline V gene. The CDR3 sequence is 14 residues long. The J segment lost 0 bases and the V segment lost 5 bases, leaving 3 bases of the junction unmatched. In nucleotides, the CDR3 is TGTGCCAGCAGCCGCGGGGGGTACTCCTACGAGCAGTACTTC. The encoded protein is CASSRGGYSYEQYF.

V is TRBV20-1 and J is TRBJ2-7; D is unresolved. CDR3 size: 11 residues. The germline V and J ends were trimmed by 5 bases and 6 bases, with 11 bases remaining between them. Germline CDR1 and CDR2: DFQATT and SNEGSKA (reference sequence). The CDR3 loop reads CSARFLSEQYF. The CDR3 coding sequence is TGCAGTGCTCGGTTCCTGTCCGAGCAGTACTTC.

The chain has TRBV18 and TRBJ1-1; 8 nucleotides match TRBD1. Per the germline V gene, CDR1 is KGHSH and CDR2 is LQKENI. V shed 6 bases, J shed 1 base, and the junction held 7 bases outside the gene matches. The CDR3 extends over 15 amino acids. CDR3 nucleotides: TGTGCCAGCTCGGTCACAGGGGGACGGAACACTGAAGCTTTCTTT. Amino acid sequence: CASSVTGGRNTEAFF. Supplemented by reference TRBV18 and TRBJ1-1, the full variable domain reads NAGVMQNPRHLVRRRGQEARLRCSPMKGHSHVYWYRQLPEEGLKFMVYLQKENIIDESGMPKERFSAEFPKEGPSILRIQQVVRGDSAAYFCASSVTGGRNTEAFFGQGTRLTVV.

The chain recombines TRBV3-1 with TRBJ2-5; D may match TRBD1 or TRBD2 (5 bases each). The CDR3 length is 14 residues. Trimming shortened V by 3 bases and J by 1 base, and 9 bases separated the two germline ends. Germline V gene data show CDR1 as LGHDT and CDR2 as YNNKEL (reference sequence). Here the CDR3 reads CASSQRGPQETQYF. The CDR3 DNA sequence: TGTGCCAGCAGCCAGAGGGGTCCCCAAGAGACCCAGTACTTC.

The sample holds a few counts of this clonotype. The DNA for the CDR3 is TGCAGCGTGGGGACTGGGGAGCAGTACTTC. Residues: CSVGTGEQYF. This sequence joins TRBV29-1 and TRBJ2-7, with D perhaps TRBD2 (6 bases). From germline, CDR1 is SQVTM and CDR2 ANQGSEA. Trimming removed 6 bases at V and 7 bases at J, with 10 bases between. CDR3 size: 10 residues.

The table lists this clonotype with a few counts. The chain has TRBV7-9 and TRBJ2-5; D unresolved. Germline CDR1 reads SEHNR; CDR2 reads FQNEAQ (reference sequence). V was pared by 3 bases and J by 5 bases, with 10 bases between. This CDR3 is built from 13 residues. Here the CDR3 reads CASSLVSGETQYF. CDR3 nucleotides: TGTGCCAGCAGCTTGGTTAGTGGGGAGACCCAGTACTTC.

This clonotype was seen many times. The CDR3 sequence: CASSIQTFNPQETQYF. DNA of the CDR3: TGTGCCAGCAGCATACAGACGTTCAACCCCCAAGAGACCCAGTACTTC. The chain combines TRBV7-8 with TRBJ2-5, with no clear D. The germline V gene encodes CDR1 SGHVS and CDR2 FQNEAQ. The CDR3 length is 16 residues. V lost 5 bases to trimming and J lost 1 base, with 17 bases between them.

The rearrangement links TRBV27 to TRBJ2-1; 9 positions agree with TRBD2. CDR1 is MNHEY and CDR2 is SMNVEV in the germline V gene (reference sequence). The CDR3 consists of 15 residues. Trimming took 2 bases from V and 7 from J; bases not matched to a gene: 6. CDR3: CASSLAQAGGNEQFF. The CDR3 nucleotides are TGTGCCAGCAGTTTAGCCCAGGCGGGGGGGAATGAGCAGTTCTTC.

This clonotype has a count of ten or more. The CDR3 DNA reads as TGTGCCAGCAGCTCACGACAGACTCCAGGATATGGCTACACCTTC. Translated: CASSSRQTPGYGYTF. This chain links TRBV5-4 with TRBJ1-2; possible D gene TRBD1, 5 bases. The CDR3 extends over 15 amino acids. CDR1 is SGHNT, CDR2 YYREEE, per germline (reference sequence). V was pared by 3 bases and J by 5 bases, with 17 bases between.

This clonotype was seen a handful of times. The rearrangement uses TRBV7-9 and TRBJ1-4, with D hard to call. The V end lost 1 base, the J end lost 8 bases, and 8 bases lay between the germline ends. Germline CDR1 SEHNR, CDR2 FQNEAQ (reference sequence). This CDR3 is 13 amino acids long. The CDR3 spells CASSLGADEKLFF. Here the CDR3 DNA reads TGTGCCAGCAGCTTAGGGGCGGACGAAAAACTGTTTTTT.

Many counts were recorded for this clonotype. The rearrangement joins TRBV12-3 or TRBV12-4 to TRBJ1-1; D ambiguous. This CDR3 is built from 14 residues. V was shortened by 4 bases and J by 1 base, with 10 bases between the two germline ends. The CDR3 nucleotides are TGTGCCAGCAGTTCTCCGGGATCGAACACTGAAGCTTTCTTT. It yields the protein CASSSPGSNTEAFF.

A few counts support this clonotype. Here the CDR3 DNA reads TGTGCCAGCAGCTCCTGGACTAGCGGGGGCGATGAGCAGTTCTTC. Its translation: CASSSWTSGGDEQFF. The gene calls are TRBV11-2 and TRBJ2-1; 13 positions match TRBD2. From germline, CDR1 is SGHAT and CDR2 FQNNGV. This CDR3 has 15 amino acids. The trim removed 4 bases at V and 8 bases at J, leaving 5 bases unmatched.

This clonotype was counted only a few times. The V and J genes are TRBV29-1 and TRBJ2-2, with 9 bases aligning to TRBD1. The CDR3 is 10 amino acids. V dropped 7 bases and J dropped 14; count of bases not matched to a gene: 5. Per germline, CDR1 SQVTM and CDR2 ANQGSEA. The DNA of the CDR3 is TGCAGCGCTGGGACAGGGAAACTGTTTTTT. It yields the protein CSAGTGKLFF.